This T cell receptor (beta chain) was sequenced during a study of technical replicates of blood from a handful of donors. Trimming took 1 base from V and 5 from J, leaving 11 bases between them. Germline V lookup: CDR1 SGHVS, CDR2 FQNEAQ. This CDR3 spans 14 amino acids. Sequenced by immunoSEQ multiplex PCR; TCRdb stores in-frame clones only, minus some. Among approximately 59,000 clones, about 86% were seen once, and the ten largest hold about 5.5%. This chain uses TRBV7-8 with TRBJ1-1; no firm D call. The TCR sequence derives from a human donor in good health. Some clones in this sample may be carry-over from other donors' samples. Sequencing input: PBMCs. CDR3 in DNA: TGTGCCAGCAGCTTAGGCCTAAGTGAGACTGAAGCTTTCTTT. Its protein is CASSLGLSETEAFF.